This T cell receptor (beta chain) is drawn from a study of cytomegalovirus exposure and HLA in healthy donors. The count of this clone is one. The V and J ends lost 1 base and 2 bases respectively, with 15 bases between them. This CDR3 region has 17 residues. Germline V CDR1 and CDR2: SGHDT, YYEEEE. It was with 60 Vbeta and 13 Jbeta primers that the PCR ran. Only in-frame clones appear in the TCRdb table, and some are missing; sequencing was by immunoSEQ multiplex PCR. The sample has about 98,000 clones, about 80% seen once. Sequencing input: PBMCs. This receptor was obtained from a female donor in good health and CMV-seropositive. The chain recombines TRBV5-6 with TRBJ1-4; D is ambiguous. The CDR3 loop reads CASSLMTPAGTNEKLFF. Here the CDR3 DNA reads TGTGCCAGCAGCTTGATGACGCCGGCGGGGACTAATGAAAAACTGTTTTTT.